The sample holds many counts of the clone carrying this TCR beta chain. Each patient was aged 18 to 65 and had newly diagnosed hyperthyroidism of under 2 months' duration. Exclusion of a patient resulted from uncontrolled infection, other autoimmune disease, pregnancy or lactation. Each diagnosis drew on symptoms, thyroxine, TRAb, thyroid ultrasound and orbital computed tomography findings. This record belongs to a study of T cells in Graves' hyperthyroidism and ophthalmopathy. Amplified regions were TCR beta CDR3 sequences from RNA transcripts. The HTBI primer set served for first-round RT-PCR of the TCR CDR3. MiXCR, applied by TCRdb to the multiplex PCR reads, yields one record per CDR3 protein. Of more than 550,000 distinct CDR3 sequences in the sample, around 15% were seen once. V gave up 4 bases and J gave up 3 bases; unmatched junction bases: 6. The CDR3 sequence is 15 residues long. Germline V CDR1 and CDR2: MDHEN, SYDVKM.

Sequencing used blood. The origin of this receptor is a man in his fifties or sixties with Graves' hyperthyroidism. The rearrangement joins TRBV28 to TRBJ2-7; TRBD1 matches at 10 bases. The CDR3 bases are TGTGCCAGCAGTTCGTCCGGGACAGGGGTCTACGAGCAGTACTTC. This gives the protein CASSSSGTGVYEQYF. The variable domain in full, with the rest retrieved from reference TRBV28 and TRBJ2-7, is DVKVTQSSRYLVKRTGEKVFLECVQDMDHENMFWYRQDPGLGLRLIYFSYDVKMKEKGDIPEGYSVSREKKERFSLILESASTNQTSMYLCASSSSGTGVYEQYFGPGTRLTVT.